These T cell receptor beta chains were read from a single sample in a study of blood T cells in healthy people across ages. TCRdb re-called the 5' RACE reads through MiXCR, storing one row per CDR3 protein. The sample includes 800,000 or so distinct CDR3 sequences, about 46% of them seen just once. Specimen: blood. The receptor source for this set is a man aged 80 or over in good health. Both conserved end residues are part of each CDR3. D genes are given only for firm matches. Not every row has a clone size; where given, it reads once, few, many or a size class.

clone size: NA; D gene: TRBD2; J gene: TRBJ2-1; V gene: TRBV29-1; CDR3 protein: CSVLVLAGNNEQFF; CDR3 DNA: TGCAGCGTTCTTGTACTAGCGGGTAACAATGAGCAGTTCTTC
clone size: once; D gene: TRBD2; J gene: TRBJ2-1; V gene: TRBV5-1; CDR3 protein: CASSPGTSGSIFNEQFF; CDR3 DNA: TGCGCCAGCAGCCCCGGGACTAGCGGGAGTATCTTCAATGAGCAGTTCTTC
clone size: NA; D gene: TRBD2; J gene: TRBJ2-5; V gene: TRBV6-6; CDR3 protein: CASRTPGLQETQYF; CDR3 DNA: TGTGCCAGCAGAACACCGGGACTACAAGAGACCCAGTACTTC
clone size: few; D gene: TRBD2; J gene: TRBJ2-5; V gene: TRBV6-2/TRBV6-3; CDR3 protein: CASSRGLAGVLETQYF; CDR3 DNA: TGTGCCAGCAGCCGAGGACTAGCGGGAGTTCTGGAGACCCAGTACTTC
clone size: NA; D gene: TRBD1; J gene: TRBJ2-3; V gene: TRBV10-3; CDR3 protein: CAISEQGATDTQYF; CDR3 DNA: TGTGCCATCAGTGAACAGGGGGCAACAGATACGCAGTATTTT
clone size: NA; D gene: TRBD2; J gene: TRBJ2-5; V gene: TRBV30; CDR3 protein: CAWSVWGLAGEETQYF; CDR3 DNA: TGTGCCTGGAGTGTCTGGGGACTAGCGGGAGAAGAGACCCAGTACTTC
clone size: NA; D gene: NA; J gene: TRBJ2-5; V gene: TRBV29-1; CDR3 protein: CSVDGAGLETQYF; CDR3 DNA: TGCAGCGTTGACGGCGCGGGGCTGGAGACCCAGTACTTC
clone size: many; D gene: NA; J gene: TRBJ2-1; V gene: TRBV5-6; CDR3 protein: CASTEGRFNEQFF; CDR3 DNA: TGTGCCAGCACCGAGGGACGGTTCAATGAGCAGTTCTTC
clone size: few; D gene: NA; J gene: TRBJ2-7; V gene: TRBV27; CDR3 protein: CASSWRSSYEQYF; CDR3 DNA: TGTGCCAGCAGTTGGCGTAGCTCCTACGAGCAGTACTTC
clone size: NA; D gene: NA; J gene: TRBJ2-2; V gene: TRBV27; CDR3 protein: CASSLSGIPNTGELFF; CDR3 DNA: TGTGCCAGCAGTCTCTCGGGGATTCCGAACACCGGGGAGCTGTTTTTT
clone size: few; D gene: NA; J gene: TRBJ2-7; V gene: TRBV5-1; CDR3 protein: CASSLVQGIEQYF; CDR3 DNA: TGCGCCAGCAGCTTGGTCCAGGGAATCGAGCAGTACTTC
clone size: once; D gene: NA; J gene: TRBJ2-1; V gene: TRBV9; CDR3 protein: CASSVAAAGSWNEQFF; CDR3 DNA: TGTGCCAGCAGCGTAGCAGCGGCAGGGAGTTGGAATGAGCAGTTCTTC
clone size: NA; D gene: NA; J gene: TRBJ2-5; V gene: TRBV3-1; CDR3 protein: CASSPRTPLGGETQYF; CDR3 DNA: TGTGCCAGCAGCCCCCGGACGCCACTAGGAGGAGAGACCCAGTACTTC
clone size: NA; D gene: NA; J gene: TRBJ2-2; V gene: TRBV30; CDR3 protein: CAWKVWETGELFF; CDR3 DNA: TGTGCCTGGAAGGTCTGGGAGACCGGGGAGCTGTTTTTT
clone size: few; D gene: NA; J gene: TRBJ1-4; V gene: TRBV5-1; CDR3 protein: CASSLASGTTTNEKLFF; CDR3 DNA: TGCGCCAGCAGCTTGGCTTCGGGAACAACAACTAATGAAAAACTGTTTTTT
clone size: NA; D gene: NA; J gene: TRBJ2-1; V gene: TRBV27; CDR3 protein: CASRPLGKVESNEQFF; CDR3 DNA: TGTGCCAGCCGTCCGCTCGGGAAAGTGGAAAGCAATGAGCAGTTCTTC
clone size: NA; D gene: NA; J gene: TRBJ2-5; V gene: TRBV6-5; CDR3 protein: CASRDSRQETQYF; CDR3 DNA: TGTGCCAGCAGGGACAGTCGCCAAGAGACCCAGTACTTC
clone size: NA; D gene: NA; J gene: TRBJ2-6; V gene: TRBV24-1; CDR3 protein: CATSDPSMGAGANVLTF; CDR3 DNA: TGTGCCACCAGTGACCCCTCCATGGGAGCTGGGGCCAACGTCCTGACTTTC
clone size: few; D gene: TRBD2; J gene: TRBJ2-7; V gene: TRBV10-2; CDR3 protein: CASSEPTSATYEQYF; CDR3 DNA: TGCGCCAGCAGTGAGCCGACTAGCGCGACTTACGAGCAGTACTTC
clone size: once; D gene: TRBD1; J gene: TRBJ1-1; V gene: TRBV5-1; CDR3 protein: CASSSLGQTHTEAFF; CDR3 DNA: TGCGCCAGCAGCTCCCTGGGACAGACACACACTGAAGCTTTCTTT
clone size: NA; D gene: TRBD1; J gene: TRBJ2-4; V gene: TRBV6-6; CDR3 protein: CASRGQGLDKNIQYF; CDR3 DNA: TGTGCCAGCAGGGGACAGGGCTTAGACAAAAACATTCAGTACTTC
clone size: few; D gene: NA; J gene: TRBJ2-5; V gene: TRBV6-6; CDR3 protein: CASSYSTSGALRQYF; CDR3 DNA: TGTGCCAGCAGTTACTCGACATCGGGGGCCCTAAGGCAGTACTTC
clone size: NA; D gene: NA; J gene: TRBJ1-1; V gene: TRBV9; CDR3 protein: CASSAGTPGNTEAFF; CDR3 DNA: TGTGCCAGCAGCGCCGGGACCCCCGGGAACACTGAAGCTTTCTTT
clone size: few; D gene: TRBD2; J gene: TRBJ2-3; V gene: TRBV20-1; CDR3 protein: CSADPGLAGSEDTQYF; CDR3 DNA: TGCAGTGCAGACCCGGGACTAGCGGGATCAGAAGATACGCAGTATTTT
clone size: many; D gene: TRBD2; J gene: TRBJ2-3; V gene: TRBV29-1; CDR3 protein: CSVSDSATSGSADTQYF; CDR3 DNA: TGCAGCGTGTCGGACAGTGCGACTAGCGGGAGCGCAGATACGCAGTATTTT
clone size: few; D gene: NA; J gene: TRBJ2-3; V gene: TRBV10-3; CDR3 protein: CAISEATGTDAQYF; CDR3 DNA: TGTGCCATCAGTGAGGCGACCGGCACAGATGCGCAGTATTTT
clone size: NA; D gene: TRBD1; J gene: TRBJ1-2; V gene: TRBV27; CDR3 protein: CASSTGTGGAIGQGYTF; CDR3 DNA: TGTGCCAGCAGTACCGGGACAGGGGGCGCGATTGGTCAAGGCTACACCTTC
clone size: NA; D gene: NA; J gene: TRBJ2-1; V gene: TRBV12-3/TRBV12-4; CDR3 protein: CASSEGVTGYNEQFF; CDR3 DNA: TGTGCCAGCAGTGAGGGGGTGACGGGATACAATGAGCAGTTCTTC
clone size: NA; D gene: TRBD2; J gene: TRBJ2-5; V gene: TRBV24-1; CDR3 protein: CATSDRPVTSEQETQYF; CDR3 DNA: TGTGCCACCAGTGACCGACCCGTGACTAGCGAACAAGAGACCCAGTACTTC
clone size: NA; D gene: TRBD2; J gene: TRBJ2-1; V gene: TRBV4-1; CDR3 protein: CASSRPSGGPYNEQFF; CDR3 DNA: TGCGCCAGCAGCCGACCTTCGGGAGGACCCTACAATGAGCAGTTCTTC
clone size: once; D gene: TRBD2; J gene: TRBJ2-3; V gene: TRBV4-3; CDR3 protein: CASSQGRLAALGADTQYF; CDR3 DNA: TGCGCCAGCAGCCAAGGGCGACTAGCGGCACTAGGTGCAGATACGCAGTATTTT
clone size: NA; D gene: TRBD2; J gene: TRBJ2-5; V gene: TRBV4-1; CDR3 protein: CASSRPRDSGGSEQYF; CDR3 DNA: TGCGCCAGCAGCCGGCCCCGGGACTCGGGAGGTAGTGAGCAGTACTTC
clone size: few; D gene: NA; J gene: TRBJ2-7; V gene: TRBV21-1; CDR3 protein: CASSTPSECYEQYF; CDR3 DNA: TGTGCCAGCAGCACGCCCTCGGAATGCTACGAGCAGTACTTC
clone size: few; D gene: NA; J gene: TRBJ1-4; V gene: TRBV29-1; CDR3 protein: CSGTVSEKLFF; CDR3 DNA: TGCAGCGGGACTGTTTCTGAAAAACTGTTTTTT
clone size: NA; D gene: TRBD1; J gene: TRBJ2-7; V gene: TRBV5-1; CDR3 protein: CASSLFSGTGINEQYF; CDR3 DNA: TGCGCCAGCAGCTTGTTTTCCGGGACAGGGATAAACGAGCAGTACTTC
clone size: many; D gene: TRBD1; J gene: TRBJ2-7; V gene: TRBV29-1; CDR3 protein: CSVEGTGNSYEQYF; CDR3 DNA: TGCAGCGTTGAAGGGACAGGGAACTCCTACGAGCAGTACTTC
clone size: NA; D gene: NA; J gene: TRBJ2-3; V gene: TRBV30; CDR3 protein: CAWSVLPGQGTQYF; CDR3 DNA: TGTGCCTGGAGTGTACTTCCGGGGCAAGGTACGCAGTATTTT
clone size: NA; D gene: TRBD1; J gene: TRBJ1-2; V gene: TRBV6-2/TRBV6-3; CDR3 protein: CASNDRVGGYTF; CDR3 DNA: TGTGCCAGCAATGACAGGGTCGGCGGCTACACCTTC
clone size: few; D gene: NA; J gene: TRBJ2-3; V gene: TRBV20-1; CDR3 protein: CSVLPGRYTDTQYF; CDR3 DNA: TGCAGTGTTTTACCGGGACGCTACACAGATACGCAGTATTTT
clone size: NA; D gene: NA; J gene: TRBJ2-1; V gene: TRBV16; CDR3 protein: CASSQFVMGNEQFF; CDR3 DNA: TGTGCCAGCAGCCAATTTGTGATGGGTAATGAGCAGTTCTTC
clone size: NA; D gene: NA; J gene: TRBJ2-5; V gene: TRBV14; CDR3 protein: CASSQQGRWETQYF; CDR3 DNA: TGTGCCAGCAGCCAACAGGGGAGATGGGAGACCCAGTACTTC
clone size: NA; D gene: TRBD2; J gene: TRBJ2-5; V gene: TRBV28; CDR3 protein: CASSLMTSGVRETQYF; CDR3 DNA: TGTGCCAGCAGTTTAATGACTAGCGGGGTTCGGGAGACCCAGTACTTC
clone size: NA; D gene: TRBD2; J gene: TRBJ2-7; V gene: TRBV9; CDR3 protein: CASSVAGGGSYEQYF; CDR3 DNA: TGTGCCAGCAGCGTAGCGGGAGGAGGGTCCTACGAGCAGTACTTC
clone size: many; D gene: NA; J gene: TRBJ2-3; V gene: TRBV2; CDR3 protein: CASSAPGKFPDTQYF; CDR3 DNA: TGTGCCAGCAGTGCCCCAGGGAAGTTCCCAGATACGCAGTATTTT
clone size: many; D gene: TRBD2; J gene: TRBJ2-5; V gene: TRBV28; CDR3 protein: CASSSRWTSGSMETQYF; CDR3 DNA: TGTGCCAGCAGCTCCCGGTGGACTAGCGGGAGTATGGAGACCCAGTACTTC
clone size: few; D gene: NA; J gene: TRBJ2-7; V gene: TRBV7-2; CDR3 protein: CASSRGSGKEQYF; CDR3 DNA: TGTGCCAGCAGCCGAGGCAGCGGAAAAGAGCAGTACTTC
clone size: NA; D gene: TRBD2; J gene: TRBJ2-4; V gene: TRBV20-1; CDR3 protein: CSAQPGGRAEEQYF; CDR3 DNA: TGCAGTGCCCAGCCGGGAGGGAGGGCAGAGGAGCAGTACTTC
clone size: NA; D gene: TRBD1; J gene: TRBJ1-4; V gene: TRBV27; CDR3 protein: CASSRTGGAGEKLFF; CDR3 DNA: TGTGCCAGCAGTCGGACAGGGGGCGCAGGTGAAAAACTGTTTTTT
clone size: NA; D gene: NA; J gene: TRBJ2-1; V gene: TRBV5-1; CDR3 protein: CASSAGPTNDEQFF; CDR3 DNA: TGCGCCAGCAGCGCGGGACCAACCAACGATGAGCAGTTCTTC
clone size: few; D gene: NA; J gene: TRBJ2-5; V gene: TRBV27; CDR3 protein: CASRAGTGSQETQYF; CDR3 DNA: TGTGCCAGCAGAGCCGGGACGGGTAGTCAAGAGACCCAGTACTTC
clone size: few; D gene: TRBD1; J gene: TRBJ1-2; V gene: TRBV20-1; CDR3 protein: CSARVPGQGYSNYGYTF; CDR3 DNA: TGCAGTGCTAGAGTTCCGGGACAGGGGTATTCTAACTATGGCTACACCTTC
clone size: few; D gene: NA; J gene: TRBJ1-1; V gene: TRBV2; CDR3 protein: CASSESWSTEAFF; CDR3 DNA: TGTGCCAGCAGTGAAAGTTGGAGCACTGAAGCTTTCTTT
clone size: few; D gene: NA; J gene: TRBJ2-4; V gene: TRBV18; CDR3 protein: CASSPGGGILAKNIQYF; CDR3 DNA: TGTGCCAGCTCACCAGGAGGCGGGATCCTAGCCAAAAACATTCAGTACTTC
clone size: NA; D gene: NA; J gene: TRBJ2-1; V gene: TRBV20-1; CDR3 protein: CSANELVLREQFF; CDR3 DNA: TGCAGTGCTAACGAACTCGTCTTGCGTGAGCAGTTCTTC
clone size: once; D gene: TRBD2; J gene: TRBJ2-5; V gene: TRBV18; CDR3 protein: CASSQLAGEGETQYF; CDR3 DNA: TGTGCCAGCTCACAATTAGCGGGAGAGGGAGAGACCCAGTACTTC
clone size: NA; D gene: NA; J gene: TRBJ2-3; V gene: TRBV28; CDR3 protein: CASRSRVTDTQYF; CDR3 DNA: TGTGCCAGCAGGTCCCGGGTAACAGATACGCAGTATTTT
clone size: NA; D gene: NA; J gene: TRBJ1-2; V gene: TRBV12-3/TRBV12-4; CDR3 protein: CASSPSVPGYTF; CDR3 DNA: TGTGCCAGCAGTCCCTCCGTACCTGGCTACACCTTC